One sample yielded the 14 T cell receptor beta chains listed below, sequenced in a study of cytotoxic CD8 clonotypes in ibrutinib-treated CLL. Produced via immunoSEQ multiplex PCR; TCRdb's table is partial and in-frame only. This sample has 200,000 to 250,000 clones; roughly 79% occur once, and the top ten carry over 9.5%. The specimen was PBMCs, collected after 12 months of ibrutinib treatment. These receptors all stem from a human donor with chronic lymphocytic leukemia.

The chain is built from TRBV6-1 and TRBJ2-7; the D gene is possibly TRBD1 (5 bases). Trimming left V 1 base short and J 2 bases short, with 18 bases between. This CDR3 is built from 17 residues. Looked up from germline, CDR1 is MNHNS and CDR2 is SASEGT. Here the CDR3 DNA reads TGTGCCAGCAGTGAAGGGCCAACGACAGTACCAACCTACGAGCAGTACTTC. It yields the protein CASSEGPTTVPTYEQYF.

This rearrangement joins TRBV2 to TRBJ1-2; D ambiguous. This CDR3 has 14 residues. The ends were cut back, 7 bases at V and 2 bases at J, with 14 bases in the middle. Germline V gene data show CDR1 as SNHLY and CDR2 as FYNNEI. The CDR3 DNA reads as TGTGCCAGCAAGAGGGATCAGTACAACTATGGCTACACCTTC. This sequence encodes CASKRDQYNYGYTF.

The chain has TRBV6-1 and TRBJ2-7; D could derive from TRBD1 or TRBD2 (6 bases each). CDR1 is MNHNS, CDR2 SASEGT, per germline. The CDR3 consists of 15 residues. V lost 3 bases and J 0 bases, leaving 12 bases between the germline ends. The CDR3 bases are TGTGCCAGCAGTGATGGAGGGGGTAGCTCCTACGAGCAGTACTTC. Translated: CASSDGGGSSYEQYF.

A single count supports this clone. This chain joins TRBV29-1 and TRBJ2-3; 7 nucleotides match TRBD1. The CDR3 has 10 amino acids. Trimming removed 7 bases from V and 5 bases from J; junction bases left unmatched: 0. CDR1 and CDR2 (germline): SQVTM, ANQGSEA. The CDR3 DNA sequence: TGCAGCGGACAGGGAGATACGCAGTATTTT. Translation: CSGQGDTQYF.

The chain recombines TRBV5-1 with TRBJ2-1; tentatively, D is TRBD1 or TRBD2 (6 bases each). The germline V gene has CDR1 SGHRS and CDR2 YFSETQ. The CDR3 is 14 residues long. V dropped 3 bases and J dropped 6 bases, with 13 bases sitting between them. The CDR3 here is CASSWGAGGNEQFF. DNA for the CDR3: TGCGCCAGCAGCTGGGGGGCGGGTGGCAATGAGCAGTTCTTC. The full variable domain, in which reference TRBV5-1 and TRBJ2-1 provide the parts outside the CDR3, is KAGVTQTPRYLIKTRGQQVTLSCSPISGHRSVSWYQQTPGQGLQFLFEYFSETQRNKGNFPGRFSGRQFSNSRSEMNVSTLELGDSALYLCASSWGAGGNEQFFGPGTRLTVL.

In this sample, this clone turned up once. CDR3 in amino acids: CASSGGQGGQPQHF. The CDR3 nucleotides are TGTGCCAGCAGCGGGGGGCAGGGAGGCCAGCCCCAGCATTTT. V usage is TRBV6-1 and J usage is TRBJ1-5, with D perhaps matching TRBD1 (6 bases). The germline CDR1 and CDR2 sequences are MNHNS and SASEGT. The V gene lost 6 bases and the J gene lost 7 bases, with 16 bases spanning the gap. This CDR3 region has 14 residues.

This chain joins TRBV18 and TRBJ2-7; a possible D gene is TRBD2 (5 bases). The CDR3 runs 11 residues. The V end lost 5 bases, the J end lost 5 bases, and 7 bases lay between the germline ends. Per germline, CDR1 KGHSH and CDR2 LQKENI. The CDR3 coding sequence is TGTGCCAGCTCAGCGGGCCACGAGCAGTACTTC. As protein: CASSAGHEQYF.

This clone was seen more than once but under ten times. This specimen includes other DNA sequences encoding the same CDR3. The rearrangement joins TRBV10-1 to TRBJ1-1, with no clear D. With 2 bases removed from V and 1 base from J, the gap between germline ends came to 5 bases. CDR3 length: 13 residues. Germline CDR1 reads WNHNN; CDR2 reads SYGVQD (reference sequence). CDR3 in DNA: TGCGCCAGCAGTGAGGATTCGAACACTGAAGCTTTCTTT. This encodes CASSEDSNTEAFF.

To note about this clone: The same CDR3 also results from other DNA sequences found in this sample. The gene calls are TRBV28 and TRBJ1-3, with 7 nucleotides matching TRBD1. The germline CDR1 and CDR2 sequences are MDHEN and SYDVKM. The V and J ends lost 6 bases and 2 bases, in that order; junction bases with no gene match: 4. The CDR3 contains 14 residues. CDR3 DNA: TGTGCCAGCAGCCTTGACAGGGCTGGAAACACCATATATTTT. Its translation: CASSLDRAGNTIYF. Full variable domain (rest looked up from reference TRBV28 and TRBJ1-3): DVKVTQSSRYLVKRTGEKVFLECVQDMDHENMFWYRQDPGLGLRLIYFSYDVKMKEKGDIPEGYSVSREKKERFSLILESASTNQTSMYLCASSLDRAGNTIYFGEGSWLTVV.

The chain employs TRBV5-5 and TRBJ2-3; D is perhaps TRBD1 or TRBD2 (5 bases each). CDR1 is SGHKS and CDR2 is YYEKEE in the germline V gene (reference sequence). The CDR3 has 14 residues. V was cut by 4 bases and J by 0 bases, with 9 bases left in between. CDR3 in amino acids: CASSPGRSTDTQYF. CDR3 nucleotides: TGTGCCAGCAGCCCGGGACGAAGCACAGATACGCAGTATTTT. The complete variable domain, with remaining parts taken from reference TRBV5-5 and TRBJ2-3, reads DAGVTQSPTHLIKTRGQQVTLRCSPISGHKSVSWYQQVLGQGPQFIFQYYEKEERGRGNFPDRFSARQFPNYSSELNVNALLLGDSALYLCASSPGRSTDTQYFGPGTRLTVL.

The V and J genes are TRBV28 and TRBJ2-7; TRBD2 agrees at 12 bases. The CDR3 has 15 amino acids. The V and J ends lost 3 bases and 5 bases, in that order; junction bases with no gene match: 5. In germline, CDR1 is MDHEN, CDR2 SYDVKM. This CDR3 is CASSFLAGGIHEQYF. In DNA, the CDR3 is TGTGCCAGCAGTTTTCTAGCGGGAGGGATCCACGAGCAGTACTTC. The full variable domain, rest sourced from reference TRBV28 and TRBJ2-7, is DVKVTQSSRYLVKRTGEKVFLECVQDMDHENMFWYRQDPGLGLRLIYFSYDVKMKEKGDIPEGYSVSREKKERFSLILESASTNQTSMYLCASSFLAGGIHEQYFGPGTRLTVT.

The chain recombines TRBV10-3 with TRBJ2-1, with D perhaps TRBD2 (5 bases). Germline loops: CDR1 ENHRY, CDR2 SYGVKD. V was shortened by 0 bases and J by 3 bases, with 9 bases between the two germline ends. The CDR3 has 15 residues. DNA of the CDR3: TGTGCCATCAGTGAGTCGGAGAGGGTCTACAATGAGCAGTTCTTC. It specifies CAISESERVYNEQFF.

For this clone: The sample holds other DNA sequences that translate to the same CDR3. This sequence joins TRBV6-5 and TRBJ2-1, with TRBD2 matching 9 bases. Germline assignment: CDR1 MNHEY and CDR2 SVGAGI. J gave up 4 bases and V 0 bases, and 1 base lay outside the gene matches. The CDR3 length is 15 residues. The CDR3 coding sequence is TGTGCCAGCAGTTACTCGCTAGCGGGGTACAATGAGCAGTTCTTC. Its translation: CASSYSLAGYNEQFF.

This sequence joins TRBV29-1 and TRBJ2-7; 7 positions match TRBD1. CDR1 and CDR2 (germline): SQVTM, ANQGSEA. The CDR3 sequence is 13 residues long. With V trimmed by 4 bases and J by 2 bases, 5 bases remained unmatched. This chain's CDR3 is CSVGGTDTYEQYF. In nucleotides, the CDR3 is TGCAGCGTTGGAGGGACAGACACCTACGAGCAGTACTTC.